This T cell receptor (beta chain) was captured by sequencing in a study of Ad26.COV2.S vaccination and SARS-CoV-2 variants. Study-wide background: Intramuscular Ad26.COV2.S at 5x10^10 or 1x10^11 viral particles.

For this clone: Antigen specificity is unknown.

Treatment defined: 15 to 20 received Ad26.COV2.S at low or high dose, single or two shots; a few received placebo; per-sample allocation not given. Samples came from day 63 after the first vaccine or placebo injection. The CDR3 consists of 12 residues. General study findings and limits: Comparability of non-spike TCR breadth was observed across vaccine and placebo recipients.

Sequenced by immunoSEQ multiplex PCR; TCRdb stores in-frame clones only, minus some. The table shows about 410,000 clones, with approximately 91% occurring only once. The input for sequencing was peripheral blood, taken in a trial of Ad26.COV2.S vaccine versus placebo. This clonotype was sampled from a person aged 18-60 years who received the Ad26.COV2.S COVID-19 vaccine or a placebo. The J gene is TRBJ2-7, the V gene TRBV12-2. TRBV12-2 is marked as a pseudogene. The CDR3 DNA is TGTGCAAGTCGCCCCGCCAACTACGAGCAGTACTTC. It yields the protein CASRPANYEQYF.